The T cell receptor beta chain under discussion was sequenced for a study of blood T cell repertoires in COVID-19. The method was immunoSEQ multiplex PCR; TCRdb's version includes in-frame clones alone and lacks a portion of them. In the table there are tens of thousands of clones, 90% of which are singletons. Germline values: CDR1 SGHNT, CDR2 YENEEA. The V and J ends lost 5 bases and 7 bases respectively, with 15 bases between them. The CDR3 length is 14 residues. The chain employs TRBV11-3 and TRBJ2-1; D perhaps matches TRBD1 (5 bases). The sequence came from a man in his forties or fifties with acute or convalescent COVID-19. The sample comprised peripheral blood. The CDR3 region is CASSRSLTGNEQFF. CDR3 in DNA: TGTGCCAGCAGCCGATCCCTTACAGGAAATGAGCAGTTCTTC.